One and the same sample provided the 19 T cell receptor beta chains below, sequenced in a study of neurological immune-mediated disorders. TCRdb redid the calling of the 5' RACE reads with MiXCR, one entry per CDR3 protein. The table has 70,000 to 75,000 distinct CDR3 sequences, 12% to 15% seen once. Time point indicated: longitudinal time-point 1 (baseline). The sequenced sample was PBMCs. These receptors were collected from a female donor with HTLV-1-associated myelopathy (HAM/TSP).

This clonotype has at least ten counts. This chain uses TRBV7-9 with TRBJ2-2; 7 positions match TRBD1. The CDR3 consists of 17 residues. Germline CDR1 reads SEHNR; CDR2 reads FQNEAQ (reference sequence). After removal of 5 bases from V and 3 bases from J, the junction contained 12 bases not matched to a gene. CDR3 nucleotides: TGTGCCAGCAGCGCCGCGCCTCCGGGACAGTACACCGGGGAGCTGTTTTTT. Residues: CASSAAPPGQYTGELFF.

In this sample, this clonotype turned up a few times. A single base separates this from a much larger clone, so it may be a read error. The J gene is TRBJ1-2, the V gene TRBV7-8, with D hard to call. There are 13 residues in the CDR3. Trimming took off 1 base at V and 4 bases at J, with 7 bases between the two ends. CDR1 is SGHVS, CDR2 FQNEAQ, per germline. The CDR3 DNA reads TGTGCCAGCAGCTTAGGGGGTGGCTATGGCTACACCTTC. Translating it yields CASSLGGGYGYTF. Filled out from reference TRBV7-8 and TRBJ1-2, the complete variable domain reads GAGVSQSPRYKVAKRGQDVALRCDPISGHVSLFWYQQALGQGPEFLTYFQNEAQLDKSGLPSDRFFAERPEGSVSTLKIQRTQQEDSAVYLCASSLGGGYGYTFGSGTRLTVV.

Ten or more counts support this clonotype. J is TRBJ1-3 and V is TRBV7-2, with D perhaps matching TRBD1 (6 bases). CDR3 length equals 15 residues. Per the germline V gene, CDR1 is SGHTA and CDR2 is FQGNSA. The V gene lost 5 bases and the J gene lost 4 bases, with 15 bases spanning the gap. This chain's CDR3 is CASSPSTGNGNTIYF. In DNA, the CDR3 is TGTGCCAGCAGCCCTTCCACAGGGAACGGAAACACCATATATTTT.

This clonotype was observed at least ten times. V usage is TRBV29-1 and J usage is TRBJ2-7; TRBD1 aligns across 11 bases. Trimming at V came to 1 base and at J to 7 bases, leaving 6 bases not matched to a gene. This CDR3 has 14 amino acids. Germline V gene data show CDR1 as SQVTM and CDR2 as ANQGSEA. The CDR3 loop is CSVEADRGPGEQYF. CDR3 DNA sequence: TGCAGCGTTGAAGCGGACAGGGGGCCGGGAGAGCAGTACTTC.

This clonotype was recorded many times. The chain is built from TRBV7-2 and TRBJ1-1, with D possibly being TRBD1 (5 bases). V was shortened by 2 bases and J by 3 bases, with 19 bases between the two germline ends. Germline CDR1 reads SGHTA; CDR2 reads FQGNSA. CDR3 length: 17 residues. The CDR3 DNA sequence: TGTGCCAGCAGCTTATACGGGCAGGGATTGTTGGACACTGAAGCTTTCTTT. Protein product: CASSLYGQGLLDTEAFF. The whole variable domain, remainder taken from reference TRBV7-2 and TRBJ1-1, is GAGVSQSPSNKVTEKGKDVELRCDPISGHTALYWYRQSLGQGLEFLIYFQGNSAPDKSGLPSDRFSAERTGGSVSTLTIQRTQQEDSAVYLCASSLYGQGLLDTEAFFGQGTRLTVV.

This rearrangement joins TRBV5-6 to TRBJ2-1; 8 bases are a match to TRBD2. V lost 2 bases and J lost 0; bases outside the gene matches: 16. The CDR3 is 20 amino acids. The germline CDR1 and CDR2 sequences are SGHDT and YYEEEE. The CDR3 here is CASSLLFSGEGRGSYNEQFF. Written as DNA, the CDR3 is TGTGCCAGCAGCTTACTTTTTAGCGGGGAAGGGCGGGGCTCCTACAATGAGCAGTTCTTC.

This clonotype occurred many times. The J gene is TRBJ2-2, the V gene TRBV5-6, with TRBD2 matching over 12 bases. V dropped 4 bases and J dropped 5; count of bases not matched to a gene: 3. The CDR3 sequence is 15 residues long. Germline V CDR1 and CDR2: SGHDT, YYEEEE. The CDR3 DNA follows: TGTGCCAGCAGCATCGGACTAGCGGGAACCGGGGAGCTGTTTTTT. It is translated as CASSIGLAGTGELFF.

This clonotype was seen many times. J is TRBJ2-7 and V is TRBV2; D is perhaps TRBD1 (5 bases). The germline V gene encodes CDR1 SNHLY and CDR2 FYNNEI. The CDR3 covers 11 residues. Trimming took 10 bases from V and 2 from J, leaving 9 bases between them. CDR3 amino acids: CANGQAYEQYF. CDR3 DNA: TGTGCCAACGGACAAGCCTACGAGCAGTACTTC.

In this sample, this clonotype turned up many times. J is TRBJ2-7 and V is TRBV29-1; D gene uncertain. The ends were cut back, 6 bases at V and 6 bases at J, with 12 bases in the middle. The germline V gene has CDR1 SQVTM and CDR2 ANQGSEA. This CDR3 is built from 11 residues. DNA for the CDR3: TGCAGCGTACCTTCTGTGGGCGAGCAGTACTTC. The encoded protein is CSVPSVGEQYF.

This clonotype came up many times. V and J are TRBV7-6 and TRBJ2-1; no firm D call. CDR1 is SGHVS, CDR2 FNYEAQ, per germline. The CDR3 totals 14 residues. The germline V and J ends were trimmed by 0 bases and 7 bases, with 10 bases remaining between them. CDR3 bases: TGTGCCAGCAGCTTAGCGCCGGGTGGTAATGAGCAGTTCTTC. Translation: CASSLAPGGNEQFF.

This clonotype was observed at least ten times. V is TRBV30 and J is TRBJ2-6; no clear D. The CDR3 has 15 residues. The V end was cut by 5 bases, the J end by 0 bases, with 11 bases between. Germline V gene sequence: CDR1 GTSNPN, CDR2 SVGIG (reference sequence). This CDR3 is CAWSTRSSGANVLTF. CDR3 bases: TGTGCCTGGTCAACACGGAGCTCTGGGGCCAACGTCCTGACTTTC. Based on the CDR3 plus reference TRBV30 and TRBJ2-6, the full variable domain is SQTIHQWPATLVQPVGSPLSLECTVEGTSNPNLYWYRQAAGRGLQLLFYSVGIGQISSEVPQNLSASRPQDRQFILSSKKLLLSDSGFYLCAWSTRSSGANVLTFGAGSRLTVL.

In this sample, this clonotype turned up many times. This chain links TRBV5-6 with TRBJ1-6; D gene ambiguous. V lost 0 bases to trimming and J lost 6 bases, with 10 bases between them. The CDR3 loop spans 15 amino acids. Germline lookup yields CDR1 SGHDT and CDR2 YYEEEE. CDR3: CASSLGGVANSPLHF. The CDR3 DNA sequence: TGTGCCAGCAGCTTGGGCGGCGTAGCTAATTCACCCCTCCACTTT.

This clonotype showed up many times. The chain is built from TRBV20-1 and TRBJ1-3; D perhaps matches TRBD1 (5 bases). The CDR3 consists of 15 residues. Germline V gene sequence: CDR1 DFQATT, CDR2 SNEGSKA (reference sequence). V shed 0 bases and J shed 4 bases, with 13 bases lying between them. The CDR3 DNA is TGCAGTGCTAGAGACCGTTTGGGGGGAGGAAACACCATATATTTT. As protein: CSARDRLGGGNTIYF.

This clonotype was detected once. The V and J genes are TRBV9 and TRBJ1-6; D is unclear. This CDR3 is built from 14 residues. V gave up 4 bases and J gave up 9 bases, with 14 bases separating them. Germline CDR1 and CDR2: SGDLS and YYNGEE. CDR3 in amino acids: CASSPTGLGSPLHF. DNA for the CDR3: TGTGCCAGCAGCCCCACCGGCCTCGGTTCACCCCTCCACTTT.

V is TRBV6-1 and J is TRBJ2-7, with 7 bases aligning to TRBD1. After removal of 0 bases from V and 1 base from J, the junction contained 6 bases not matched to a gene. Germline assignment: CDR1 MNHNS and CDR2 SASEGT. The CDR3 is 16 residues long. The CDR3 region has the DNA TGTGCCAGCAGTGAAGCAGGGAACAGGGGATCCTACGAGCAGTACTTC. The encoded protein is CASSEAGNRGSYEQYF.

This clonotype was seen at least ten times. CDR3 region: CASSLALGWKNIQYF. The CDR3 region has the DNA TGCGCCAGCAGCTTGGCCCTGGGTTGGAAAAACATTCAGTACTTC. The J gene is TRBJ2-4, the V gene TRBV5-1; no reliable D call. This CDR3 region has 15 residues. V dropped 0 bases and J dropped 4 bases, with 11 bases sitting between them. Germline assignment: CDR1 SGHRS and CDR2 YFSETQ.

This clonotype was detected many times. The V call is TRBV6-5, the J call TRBJ2-3; 8 positions agree with TRBD1. Trimming removed 5 bases from V and 0 bases from J; junction bases left unmatched: 7. Germline CDR1 is MNHEY and CDR2 is SVGAGI. CDR3 length: 16 amino acids. The CDR3 DNA follows: TGTGCCAGCAGTGGTTGGACAGGGATAAGCACAGATACGCAGTATTTT. Its translation is CASSGWTGISTDTQYF.

This clonotype was recorded many times. J is TRBJ2-6 and V is TRBV20-1; perhaps TRBD1 as D (6 bases). Per germline, CDR1 DFQATT and CDR2 SNEGSKA (reference sequence). The CDR3 runs 15 residues. V gave up 5 bases and J gave up 3 bases, with 14 bases separating them. The CDR3 region is CSARTDLRGANVLTF. The CDR3, as DNA: TGCAGTGCTCGGACAGACCTCCGTGGGGCCAACGTCCTGACTTTC.

At least ten counts were recorded for this clonotype. The V and J genes are TRBV3-1 and TRBJ1-1; 8 bases map to TRBD1. Germline V gene sequence: CDR1 LGHDT, CDR2 YNNKEL (reference sequence). The CDR3 sequence is 16 residues long. The V and J ends lost 5 bases and 6 bases, in that order; junction bases with no gene match: 14. CDR3 DNA sequence: TGTGCCAGCAGCGCCTCGGGACAGGTGGTGTCCCCTGAAGCTTTCTTT. As protein: CASSASGQVVSPEAFF.